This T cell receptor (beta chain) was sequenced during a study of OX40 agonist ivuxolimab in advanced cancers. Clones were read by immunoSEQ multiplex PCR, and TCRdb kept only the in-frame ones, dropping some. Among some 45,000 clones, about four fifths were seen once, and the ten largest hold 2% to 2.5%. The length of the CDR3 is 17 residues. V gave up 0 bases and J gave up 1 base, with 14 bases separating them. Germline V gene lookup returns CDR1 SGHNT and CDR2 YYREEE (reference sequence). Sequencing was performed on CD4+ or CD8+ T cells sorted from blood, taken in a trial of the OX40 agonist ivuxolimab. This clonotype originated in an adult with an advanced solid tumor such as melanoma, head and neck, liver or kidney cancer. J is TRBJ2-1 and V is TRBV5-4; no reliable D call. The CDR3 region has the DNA TGTGCCAGCAGCTTGGGCGGCCCTAGTAGTTCCTACAATGAGCAGTTCTTC. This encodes CASSLGGPSSSYNEQFF.